The 16 T cell receptor beta chains below all came from one sample that was sequenced in a study of T cells expressing NK-cell markers. TCRdb re-called the 5' RACE reads and gives one entry per CDR3 protein, without DNA. The sample is made up of 300,000 to 500,000 distinct CDR3 sequences, and the top ten hold approximately 11% of it. Sample: blood T cells: a sorted CD56 or NKG2C T cell subset, CD4+ or CD8+ T cells, or bulk PBMC T cells (not recorded which). The source is a woman aged 45 to 65 in good health.

This chain joins TRBV3-1 and TRBJ2-6; the D call from TCRdb, TRBD2, cannot be confirmed without DNA. CDR3 length equals 18 residues. Germline lookup yields CDR1 LGHDT and CDR2 YNNKEL (reference sequence). CDR3 protein: CASSQVEQGVTGANVLTF.

The chain is built from TRBV7-2 and TRBJ1-1; TCRdb reports TRBD1, a call that lacks DNA to check it against. This CDR3 contains 16 residues. Germline V gives CDR1 SGHTA, CDR2 FQGNSA. CDR3: CASSRSWDRQNTEAFF. Drawing the rest from reference TRBV7-2 and TRBJ1-1, the complete variable domain is GAGVSQSPSNKVTEKGKDVELRCDPISGHTALYWYRQSLGQGLEFLIYFQGNSAPDKSGLPSDRFSAERTGGSVSTLTIQRTQQEDSAVYLCASSRSWDRQNTEAFFGQGTRLTVV.

This rearrangement joins TRBV24-1 to TRBJ2-2; the TCRdb D gene call, TRBD2, has no DNA to confirm it. Germline assignment: CDR1 KGHDR and CDR2 SFDVKD. The CDR3 runs 19 residues. The chain's CDR3 is CATSDSIVSSGSTTGELFF.

This chain uses TRBV6-5 with TRBJ2-1; the D call from TCRdb, TRBD2, cannot be confirmed without DNA. The length of the CDR3 is 16 residues. Germline CDR1 is MNHEY and CDR2 is SVGAGI. The CDR3 reads CATRAVGGRALDEQFF.

This clonotype is called medium-sized (0.01 to 0.1%) based on its frequency. The chain carries TRBV12-3 or TRBV12-4 and TRBJ2-5. This CDR3 region has 11 residues. CDR3 sequence: CASGSFETQYF.

The rearrangement joins TRBV20-1 to TRBJ1-5; with no DNA, the TCRdb D assignment of TRBD1 cannot be verified. CDR1 and CDR2 (germline): DFQATT, SNEGSKA (reference sequence). The CDR3 totals 16 residues. This CDR3 is CSVLPVGQFGNQPQHF.

This chain links TRBV11-2 with TRBJ2-7; the D call from TCRdb, TRBD1, cannot be confirmed without DNA. Germline values: CDR1 SGHAT, CDR2 FQNNGV. CDR3 length: 17 residues. CDR3 residues: CASSPWTGDPRSHEQYF.

The V call is TRBV5-1, the J call TRBJ2-1; with no DNA, the TCRdb D assignment of TRBD2 cannot be verified. CDR3 length: 16 residues. Germline V gives CDR1 SGHRS, CDR2 YFSETQ. The CDR3 protein is CASSLAPSGSKNEQFF.

The J gene is TRBJ2-1, the V gene TRBV5-6; TCRdb lists TRBD2, though no DNA is available to test this call. Germline loops: CDR1 SGHDT, CDR2 YYEEEE. The CDR3 is made up of 16 amino acids. This CDR3 reads CASSLPTAGSYNEQFF.

This chain joins TRBV11-3 and TRBJ2-1. Germline V gene data show CDR1 as SGHNT and CDR2 as YENEEA. The CDR3 sequence is 15 residues long. CDR3 amino acids: CASSLGRLIYNEQFF.

The V gene is TRBV24-1, the J gene TRBJ2-7; TCRdb calls TRBD1, which cannot be checked without DNA. The germline CDR1 and CDR2 sequences are KGHDR and SFDVKD. This CDR3 comprises 14 residues. The CDR3 protein is CATSDPGGAHEQYF.

The rearrangement uses TRBV4-1 and TRBJ1-1; TCRdb outputs TRBD1, but without DNA this stays unchecked. Germline V gives CDR1 MGHRA, CDR2 YSYEKL. CDR3 length equals 12 residues. The CDR3 loop is CASSQWDGEAFF.

This chain joins TRBV29-1 and TRBJ2-3; TCRdb picks TRBD2, but there is no DNA to check that call. Germline V gene lookup returns CDR1 SQVTM and CDR2 ANQGSEA. The CDR3 has 11 residues. The CDR3 reads CSGTSLGTQYF.

The CDR3 loop is CAISERVAGSYEQYF. V is TRBV10-3 and J is TRBJ2-7; TCRdb calls TRBD2, which cannot be checked without DNA. There are 15 residues in the CDR3. The germline V gene has CDR1 ENHRY and CDR2 SYGVKD.

The chain joins TRBV11-2 to TRBJ2-2; the TCRdb call, TRBD1, lacks DNA for checking. This CDR3 contains 15 residues. Germline V gene data show CDR1 as SGHAT and CDR2 as FQNNGV. The CDR3 protein is CASSLEGGRTGELFF.

The J gene is TRBJ2-1, the V gene TRBV28; the D gene TCRdb calls, TRBD2, cannot be checked with no DNA. The V gene's germline CDR1 is MDHEN and CDR2 SYDVKM. The CDR3 covers 16 residues. CDR3 protein: CATTAGGSGAYNEQFF.